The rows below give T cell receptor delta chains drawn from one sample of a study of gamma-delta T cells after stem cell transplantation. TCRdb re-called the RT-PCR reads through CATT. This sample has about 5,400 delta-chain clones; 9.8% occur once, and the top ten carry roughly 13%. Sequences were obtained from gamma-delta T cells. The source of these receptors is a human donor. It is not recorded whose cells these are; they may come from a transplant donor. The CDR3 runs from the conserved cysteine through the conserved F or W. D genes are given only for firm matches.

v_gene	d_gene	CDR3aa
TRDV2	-	CARDTRGSAISDKLIF
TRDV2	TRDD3	CACDTPRTLLGDTPDKLIF
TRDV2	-	CACDAIKSLTDKLIF
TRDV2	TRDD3	CACDTVVPGDTADKLIF
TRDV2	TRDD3	CACAALGVSDTDKLIF
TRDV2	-	CACDTVLGGGPTYTDKLIF
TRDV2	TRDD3	CACDTAWGSSSWDTRQMFF
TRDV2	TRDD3	CACDSLLGDTDKLIF
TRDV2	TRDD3	CACDTVGTGGYGDKLIF
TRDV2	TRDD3	CACDGGDRGLLGDTDKLIF
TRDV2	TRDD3	CACDTGTGGYGSSWDTRQMFF
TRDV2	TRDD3	CACDTLVLGDPTRTDKLIF
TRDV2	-	CACDSVSSVSNSDKLIF
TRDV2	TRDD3	CACDPLGDTNTDKLIF
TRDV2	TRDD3	CACDTILGEYTDKLIF
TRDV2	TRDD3	CACDHTGEKSSWDTRQMFF
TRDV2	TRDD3	CACDILGDTTSWDTRQMFF